This record covers a single TCR beta chain. Its antigen is undetermined. The data stem from a study of blood T cells in healthy people across ages. Overall study findings and caveats: With age, beta diversity per million T cells declined roughly linearly, significantly by 40 to 50. More naive CD4+ cells and higher diversity marked long-lived donors relative to aged donors.

The sample, about 9.2 milliliters of peripheral blood, was drawn from each donor. A sample-barcoded 5' primer and a J-beta primer mix were used in a second PCR of roughly 7 to 11 cycles. TCRdb recomputed calls from the 5' RACE reads with MiXCR, one row per CDR3 protein. The repertoire holds 1,500,000 or so distinct CDR3 sequences, with approximately 63% as singletons. Trimming took off 5 bases at V and 0 bases at J, with 13 bases between the two ends. The CDR3 extends over 15 amino acids. Per the germline V gene, CDR1 is SGHVS and CDR2 is FNYEAQ. Sequenced: blood. The clonotype originates from a man aged 18 to 29 in good health. V gene TRBV7-6 combines with J gene TRBJ2-5; D gene unclear. The CDR3 sequence: CASSPLLGYQETQYF. CDR3 in DNA: TGTGCCAGCAGCCCACTTTTAGGGTACCAAGAGACCCAGTACTTC.